The present T cell receptor beta chain was sequenced within a study of neurological immune-mediated disorders. Whole-study findings and limits: The absence of any CDR3 amino acid sequence shared by expanded clones across subjects suggests that repertoires were private in all groups.

Regarding time point: longitudinal time-point 3. Unsorted libraries were prepared from 2 million PBMCs that had been stored at -80 C. This clonotype occurred many times. Its specificity is unknown. The cDNA came from 5'RACE with 10-nucleotide random UMIs. Each CDR3 protein gets one entry after TCRdb re-called the 5' RACE reads with MiXCR. There are about 53,000 distinct CDR3 sequences in the sample; roughly 8% occur only once, and about 1.9% lies in the top ten. The germline CDR1 and CDR2 sequences are SGHTA and FQGNSA. The CDR3 runs 13 residues. The ends were cut back, 5 bases at V and 7 bases at J, with 12 bases in the middle.

The specimen sequenced was PBMCs. This chain connects TRBV7-2 to TRBJ2-1, with D possibly called TRBD1 or TRBD2 (7 bases each). The source is a woman aged 35 to 49 in good health. CDR3 amino acids: CASSQGGVNEQFF. The CDR3 DNA is TGTGCCAGCAGCCAGGGGGGGGTTAATGAGCAGTTCTTC.